This T cell receptor beta chain was sequenced in a study of blood T cell repertoires in COVID-19. For the study at large: PBMCs, B-cell-depleted T cells, or T cells were the source of the cDNA or gDNA that made up the material.

J gave up 6 bases and V 3 bases, and 4 bases lay outside the gene matches. The CDR3 loop spans 14 amino acids. Germline lookup yields CDR1 GTSNPN and CDR2 SVGIG (reference sequence). This clone has only one observation. Generated by immunoSEQ multiplex PCR, the TCRdb table keeps only in-frame clones and is missing some. The sample consists of a few hundred thousand clones, around 89% of them appearing once. Sequencing was done on a sample of PBMCs or T cells enriched from blood (not recorded which). The rearrangement joins TRBV30 to TRBJ1-6; 8 nucleotides line up with TRBD1. The TCR sequence derives from a middle-aged woman with acute COVID-19. The CDR3 spells CAWRPDRANSPLHF. CDR3 nucleotide sequence: TGTGCCTGGAGACCGGACAGGGCTAATTCACCCCTCCACTTT.